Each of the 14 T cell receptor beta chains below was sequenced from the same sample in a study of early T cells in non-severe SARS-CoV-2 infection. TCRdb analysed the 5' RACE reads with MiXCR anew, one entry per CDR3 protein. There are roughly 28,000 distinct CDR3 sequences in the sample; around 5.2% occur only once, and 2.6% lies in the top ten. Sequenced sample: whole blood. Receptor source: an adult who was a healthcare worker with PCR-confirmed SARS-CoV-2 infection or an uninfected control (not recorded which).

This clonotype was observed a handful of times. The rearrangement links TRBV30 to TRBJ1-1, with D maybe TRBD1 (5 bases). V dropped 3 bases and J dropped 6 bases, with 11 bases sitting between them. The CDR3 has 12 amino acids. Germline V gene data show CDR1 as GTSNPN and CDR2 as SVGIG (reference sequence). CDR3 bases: TGTGCCTGGAGGGCAGGGAATGCTGAAGCTTTCTTT. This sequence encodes CAWRAGNAEAFF.

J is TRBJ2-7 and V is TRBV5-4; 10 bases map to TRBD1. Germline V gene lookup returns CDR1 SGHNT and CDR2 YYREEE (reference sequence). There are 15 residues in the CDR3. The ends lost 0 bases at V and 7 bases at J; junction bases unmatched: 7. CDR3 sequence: CASSLGDRGLREQYF. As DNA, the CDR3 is TGTGCCAGCAGCTTGGGGGACAGGGGACTTCGGGAGCAGTACTTC.

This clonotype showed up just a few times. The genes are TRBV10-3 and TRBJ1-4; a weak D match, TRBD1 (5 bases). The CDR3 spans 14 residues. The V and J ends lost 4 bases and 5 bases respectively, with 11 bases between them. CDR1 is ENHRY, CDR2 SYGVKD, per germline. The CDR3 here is CAISGDGGNEKLFF. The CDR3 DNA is TGTGCCATCAGTGGAGACGGGGGGAATGAAAAACTGTTTTTT.

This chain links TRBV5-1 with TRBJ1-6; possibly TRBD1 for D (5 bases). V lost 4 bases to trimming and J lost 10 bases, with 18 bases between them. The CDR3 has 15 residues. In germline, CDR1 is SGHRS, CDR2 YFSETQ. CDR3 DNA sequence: TGCGCCAGCAGCCGCCTCGAGGGACTATCGTCACCCCTCCACTTT. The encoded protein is CASSRLEGLSSPLHF. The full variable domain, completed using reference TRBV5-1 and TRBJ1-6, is KAGVTQTPRYLIKTRGQQVTLSCSPISGHRSVSWYQQTPGQGLQFLFEYFSETQRNKGNFPGRFSGRQFSNSRSEMNVSTLELGDSALYLCASSRLEGLSSPLHFGNGTRLTVT.

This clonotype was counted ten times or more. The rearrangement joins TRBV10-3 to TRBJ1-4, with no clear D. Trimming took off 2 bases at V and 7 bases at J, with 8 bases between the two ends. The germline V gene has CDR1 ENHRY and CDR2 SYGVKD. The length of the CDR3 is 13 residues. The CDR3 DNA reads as TGTGCCATCAGTGAGGTTAAGGGTGAAAAACTGTTTTTT. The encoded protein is CAISEVKGEKLFF.

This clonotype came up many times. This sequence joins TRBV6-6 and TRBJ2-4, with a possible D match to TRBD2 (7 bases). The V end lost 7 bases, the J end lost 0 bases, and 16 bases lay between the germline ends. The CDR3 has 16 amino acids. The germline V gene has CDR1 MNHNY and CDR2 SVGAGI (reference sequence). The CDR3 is CASKGGTDLAKNIQYF. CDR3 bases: TGTGCCAGCAAGGGGGGGACCGACCTAGCCAAAAACATTCAGTACTTC.

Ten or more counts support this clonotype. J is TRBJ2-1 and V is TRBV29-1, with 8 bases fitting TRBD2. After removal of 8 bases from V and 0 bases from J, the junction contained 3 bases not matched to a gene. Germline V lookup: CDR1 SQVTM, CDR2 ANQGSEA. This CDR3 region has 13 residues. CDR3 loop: CSLSGSSYNEQFF. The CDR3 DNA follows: TGCAGCCTAAGCGGGAGCTCCTACAATGAGCAGTTCTTC.

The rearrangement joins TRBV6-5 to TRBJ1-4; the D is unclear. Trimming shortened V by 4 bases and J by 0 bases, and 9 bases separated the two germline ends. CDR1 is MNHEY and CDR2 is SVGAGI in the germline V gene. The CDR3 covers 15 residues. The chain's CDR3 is CASSSSAATNEKLFF. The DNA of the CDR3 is TGTGCCAGCAGTTCGTCAGCGGCAACTAATGAAAAACTGTTTTTT.

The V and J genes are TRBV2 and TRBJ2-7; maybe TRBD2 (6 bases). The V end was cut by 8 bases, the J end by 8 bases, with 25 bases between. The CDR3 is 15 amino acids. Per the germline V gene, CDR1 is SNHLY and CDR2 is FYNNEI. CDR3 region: CASGGTGRDPWKQYF. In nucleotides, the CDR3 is TGTGCCAGCGGGGGGACTGGCAGGGACCCCTGGAAGCAGTACTTC.

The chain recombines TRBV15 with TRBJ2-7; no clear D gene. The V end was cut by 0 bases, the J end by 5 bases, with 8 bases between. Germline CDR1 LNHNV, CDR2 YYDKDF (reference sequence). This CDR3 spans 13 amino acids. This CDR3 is CATSRDPLNEQYF. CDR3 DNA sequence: TGTGCCACCAGCAGAGATCCCTTGAACGAGCAGTACTTC.

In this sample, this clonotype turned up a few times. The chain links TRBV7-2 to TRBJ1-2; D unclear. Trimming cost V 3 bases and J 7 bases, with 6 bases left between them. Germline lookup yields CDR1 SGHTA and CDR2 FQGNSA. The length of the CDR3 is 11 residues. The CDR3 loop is CASSFDTGYTF. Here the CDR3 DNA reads TGTGCCAGCAGCTTTGACACTGGCTACACCTTC.

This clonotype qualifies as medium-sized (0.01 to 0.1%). CDR3 residues: CASSHRGLAGYEQYF. The DNA of the CDR3 is TGTGCCAGCAGCCATCGGGGTCTAGCGGGGTACGAGCAGTACTTC. V gene TRBV13 combines with J gene TRBJ2-7; TRBD2 matches at 9 bases. Germline CDR1 is PRHDT and CDR2 is FYEKMQ (reference sequence). CDR3 length: 15 residues. V shed 5 bases and J 4 bases; nucleotides not matched to a gene: 9.

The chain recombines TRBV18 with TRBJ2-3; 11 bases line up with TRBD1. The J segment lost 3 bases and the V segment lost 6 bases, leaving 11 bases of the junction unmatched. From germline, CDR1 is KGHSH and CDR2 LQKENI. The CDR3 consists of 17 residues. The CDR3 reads CASSSGTGGPRTDTQYF. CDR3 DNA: TGTGCCAGCTCGTCCGGGACAGGGGGACCGCGGACAGATACGCAGTATTTT.

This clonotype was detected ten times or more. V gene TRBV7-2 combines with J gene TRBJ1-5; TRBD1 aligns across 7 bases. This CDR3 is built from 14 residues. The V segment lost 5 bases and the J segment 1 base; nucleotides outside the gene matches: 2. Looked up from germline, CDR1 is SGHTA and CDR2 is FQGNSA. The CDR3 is CASSGQASNQPQHF. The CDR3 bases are TGTGCCAGCAGCGGACAGGCGAGCAATCAGCCCCAGCATTTT.